Sequencing of this T cell receptor (beta chain) was carried out in a study of blood T cell repertoires in COVID-19. About the research overall: Acute and convalescent COVID-19 specimens originated in the United States, Italy and Spain.

Assay: immunoSEQ multiplex PCR; the TCRdb copy retains only in-frame clones and omits some. Altogether some 200,000 clones are present, about 79% being singletons, with the ten largest covering 13%. Unmatched junction bases numbered 15, after V lost 4 bases and J lost 0 bases. CDR1 is SGHNT and CDR2 is YYREEE in the germline V gene (reference sequence). CDR3 length: 19 residues. The source material was peripheral blood. The receptor was derived from a human donor in a cohort sampled during active COVID-19. The rearrangement links TRBV5-4 to TRBJ2-7; 11 bases agree with TRBD2. CDR3 region: CASSTSPGLAALSSYEQYF. Written as DNA, the CDR3 is TGTGCCAGCAGCACGTCACCGGGACTAGCGGCTCTAAGCTCCTACGAGCAGTACTTC. Looking up the rest from reference TRBV5-4 and TRBJ2-7 gives the full variable domain: ETGVTQSPTHLIKTRGQQVTLRCSSQSGHNTVSWYQQALGQGPQFIFQYYREEENGRGNFPPRFSGLQFPNYSSELNVNALELDDSALYLCASSTSPGLAALSSYEQYFGPGTRLTVT.